The clone carrying this TCR beta chain has a handful of counts. Trimming at V came to 5 bases and at J to 6 bases, leaving 1 base not matched to a gene. Germline V gene data show CDR1 as SGHTA and CDR2 as FQGNSA. The CDR3 has 13 residues. TCRdb fed the RT-PCR reads into MiXCR, producing one record per CDR3 protein. The profile shows about 680,000 distinct CDR3 sequences, approximately 15% of them singletons. The receptor was derived from a female donor in good health, serving as a healthy control. The chain links TRBV7-2 to TRBJ2-7, with TRBD2 identical over 13 bases. Sequencing used memory CD4+ T cells from blood. In nucleotides, the CDR3 is TGTGCCAGCAGCGGGACTAGCGGGACCGAGCAGTACTTC. Translation: CASSGTSGTEQYF. Filled out from reference TRBV7-2 and TRBJ2-7, the complete variable domain reads GAGVSQSPSNKVTEKGKDVELRCDPISGHTALYWYRQSLGQGLEFLIYFQGNSAPDKSGLPSDRFSAERTGGSVSTLTIQRTQQEDSAVYLCASSGTSGTEQYFGPGTRLTVT.